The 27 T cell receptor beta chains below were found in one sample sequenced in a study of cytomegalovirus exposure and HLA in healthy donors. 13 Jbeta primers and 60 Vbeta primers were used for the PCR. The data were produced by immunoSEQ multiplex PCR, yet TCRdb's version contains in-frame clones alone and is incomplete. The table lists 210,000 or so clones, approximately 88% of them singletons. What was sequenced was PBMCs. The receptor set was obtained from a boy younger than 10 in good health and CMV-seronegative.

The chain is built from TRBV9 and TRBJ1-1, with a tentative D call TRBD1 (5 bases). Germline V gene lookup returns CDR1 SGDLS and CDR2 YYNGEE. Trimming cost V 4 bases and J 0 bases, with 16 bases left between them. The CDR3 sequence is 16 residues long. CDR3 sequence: CASSSPGRGLNTEAFF. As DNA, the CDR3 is TGTGCCAGCAGCTCCCCAGGGAGGGGACTGAACACTGAAGCTTTCTTT. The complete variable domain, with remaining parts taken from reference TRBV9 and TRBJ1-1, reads DSGVTQTPKHLITATGQRVTLRCSPRSGDLSVYWYQQSLDQGLQFLIQYYNGEERAKGNILERFSAQQFPDLHSELNLSSLELGDSALYFCASSSPGRGLNTEAFFGQGTRLTVV.

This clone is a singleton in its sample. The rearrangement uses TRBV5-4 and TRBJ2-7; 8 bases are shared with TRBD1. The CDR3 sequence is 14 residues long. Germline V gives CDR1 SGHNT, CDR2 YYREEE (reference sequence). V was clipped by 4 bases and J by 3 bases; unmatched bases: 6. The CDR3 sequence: CASSGRTGNYEQYF. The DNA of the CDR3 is TGTGCCAGCAGCGGGAGGACAGGGAACTACGAGCAGTACTTC.

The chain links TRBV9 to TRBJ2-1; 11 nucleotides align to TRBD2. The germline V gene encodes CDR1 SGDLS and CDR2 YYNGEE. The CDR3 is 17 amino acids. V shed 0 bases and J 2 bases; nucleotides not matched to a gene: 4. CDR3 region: CASSVALAGGAYNEQFF. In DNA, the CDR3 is TGTGCCAGCAGCGTAGCGTTAGCGGGGGGGGCCTACAATGAGCAGTTCTTC.

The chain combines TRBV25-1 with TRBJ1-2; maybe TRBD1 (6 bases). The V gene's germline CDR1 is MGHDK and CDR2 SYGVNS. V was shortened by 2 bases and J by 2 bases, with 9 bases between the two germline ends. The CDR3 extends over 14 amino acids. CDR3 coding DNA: TGTGCCAGCAGTGAAATGGGGGCGAACTATGGCTACACCTTC. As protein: CASSEMGANYGYTF.

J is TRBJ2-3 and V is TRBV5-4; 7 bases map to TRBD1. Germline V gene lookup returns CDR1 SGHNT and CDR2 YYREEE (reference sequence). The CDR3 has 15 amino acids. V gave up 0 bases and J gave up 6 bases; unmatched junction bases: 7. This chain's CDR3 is CASSLGQGDSDTQYF. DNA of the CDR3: TGTGCCAGCAGCTTGGGACAGGGCGACAGCGATACGCAGTATTTT. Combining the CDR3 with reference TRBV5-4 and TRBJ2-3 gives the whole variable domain ETGVTQSPTHLIKTRGQQVTLRCSSQSGHNTVSWYQQALGQGPQFIFQYYREEENGRGNFPPRFSGLQFPNYSSELNVNALELDDSALYLCASSLGQGDSDTQYFGPGTRLTVL.

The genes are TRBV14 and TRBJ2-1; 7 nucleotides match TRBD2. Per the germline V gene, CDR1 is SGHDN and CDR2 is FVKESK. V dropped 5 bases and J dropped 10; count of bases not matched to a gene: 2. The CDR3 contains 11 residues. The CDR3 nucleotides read TGTGCCAGCAGCTCCGGGGGGGAGCAGTTCTTC. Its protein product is CASSSGGEQFF.

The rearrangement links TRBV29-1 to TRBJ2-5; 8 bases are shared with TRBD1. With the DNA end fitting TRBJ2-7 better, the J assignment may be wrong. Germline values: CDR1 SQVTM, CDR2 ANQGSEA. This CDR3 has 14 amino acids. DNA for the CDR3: TGCAGCGTTGTTTCGTCGGACAGGGTCTACGAGCAGTACTTC. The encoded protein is CSVVSSDRVYEQYF.

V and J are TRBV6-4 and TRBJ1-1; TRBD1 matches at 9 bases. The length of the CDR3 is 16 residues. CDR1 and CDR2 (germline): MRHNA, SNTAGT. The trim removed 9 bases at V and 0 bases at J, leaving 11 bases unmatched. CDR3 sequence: CASEDRGAAMNTEAFF. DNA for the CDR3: TGTGCCAGTGAGGACAGGGGCGCAGCCATGAACACTGAAGCTTTCTTT.

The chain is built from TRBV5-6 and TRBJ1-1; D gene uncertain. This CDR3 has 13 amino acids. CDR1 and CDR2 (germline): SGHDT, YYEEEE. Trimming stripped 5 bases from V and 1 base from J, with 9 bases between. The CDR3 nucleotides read TGTGCCAGCAGTTCCCCGGGGAACACTGAAGCTTTCTTT. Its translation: CASSSPGNTEAFF.

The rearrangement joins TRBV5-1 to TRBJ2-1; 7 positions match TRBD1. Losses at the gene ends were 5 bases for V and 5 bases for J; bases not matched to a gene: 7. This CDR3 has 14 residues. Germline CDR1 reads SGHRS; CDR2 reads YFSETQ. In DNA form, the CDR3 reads TGCGCCAGCAGTCCCGGGACAGTTAACAATGAGCAGTTCTTC. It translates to CASSPGTVNNEQFF.

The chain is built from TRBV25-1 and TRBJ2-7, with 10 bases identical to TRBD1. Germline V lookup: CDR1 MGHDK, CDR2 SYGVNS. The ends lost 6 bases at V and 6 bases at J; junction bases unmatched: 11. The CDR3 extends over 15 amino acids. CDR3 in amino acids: CASRGTGQGNSEQYF. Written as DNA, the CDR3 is TGTGCCAGCAGGGGTACGGGACAGGGGAATTCCGAGCAGTACTTC.

For the CDR3, the DNA is TGTGCCAGCAGCTCGGACAGGGCTCCCTACAAAAGCTCCTACGAGCAGTACTTC. Amino acids: CASSSDRAPYKSSYEQYF. J is TRBJ2-7 and V is TRBV7-9; 8 bases fit TRBD1. CDR1 SEHNR and CDR2 FQNEAQ come from the germline V gene (reference sequence). The CDR3 runs to 18 residues. V gave up 4 bases and J gave up 0 bases; unmatched junction bases: 14.

Written as DNA, the CDR3 is TGTGCCAGCAGCCCCTTAAAGGGAGGTTATACTGAAGCTTTCTTT. Protein product: CASSPLKGGYTEAFF. The chain combines TRBV7-9 with TRBJ1-1; D unresolved. The germline V gene has CDR1 SEHNR and CDR2 FQNEAQ (reference sequence). This CDR3 has 15 residues. Trimming took 5 bases from V and 5 from J, leaving 18 bases between them.

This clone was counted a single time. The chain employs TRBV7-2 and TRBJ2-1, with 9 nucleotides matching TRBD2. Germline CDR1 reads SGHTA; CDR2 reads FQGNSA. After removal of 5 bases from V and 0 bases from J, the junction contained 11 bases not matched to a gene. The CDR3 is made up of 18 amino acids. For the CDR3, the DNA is TGTGCCAGCAGCACGACTAGCGGTCCAATTAGCTCCTACAATGAGCAGTTCTTC. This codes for CASSTTSGPISSYNEQFF.

The CDR3 sequence: CASSLYLPLAGVRQETQYF. In DNA, the CDR3 is TGTGCCAGTAGTCTCTACCTCCCCTTAGCGGGAGTACGCCAAGAGACCCAGTACTTC. V usage is TRBV19 and J usage is TRBJ2-5; TRBD2 matches at 9 bases. After removal of 5 bases from V and 1 base from J, the junction contained 17 bases not matched to a gene. The CDR3 runs to 19 residues. The germline V gene encodes CDR1 LNHDA and CDR2 SQIVND (reference sequence).

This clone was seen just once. DNA of the CDR3: TGTGCCAGCAGGGGAACAGGGAACACTGAAGCTTTCTTT. Translated, it gives CASRGTGNTEAFF. V gene TRBV7-2 combines with J gene TRBJ1-1; possible D gene TRBD1, 5 bases. The V end was cut by 6 bases, the J end by 1 base, with 9 bases between. This CDR3 contains 13 residues. Germline values: CDR1 SGHTA, CDR2 FQGNSA.

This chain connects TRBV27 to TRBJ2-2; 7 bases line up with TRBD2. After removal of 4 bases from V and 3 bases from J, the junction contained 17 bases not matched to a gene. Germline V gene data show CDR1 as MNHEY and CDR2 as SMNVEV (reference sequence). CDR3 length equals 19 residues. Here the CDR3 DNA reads TGTGCCAGCAGTTCTTGGGGTCCCAAACGGGAGGACGACACCGGGGAGCTGTTTTTT. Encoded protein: CASSSWGPKREDDTGELFF.

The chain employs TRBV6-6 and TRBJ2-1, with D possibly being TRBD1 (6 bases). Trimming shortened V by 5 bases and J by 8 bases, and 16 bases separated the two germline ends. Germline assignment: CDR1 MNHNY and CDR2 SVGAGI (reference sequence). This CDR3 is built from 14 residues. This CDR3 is CASSDLGQLDEQFF. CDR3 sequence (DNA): TGTGCCAGCAGTGACCTCGGACAGCTCGATGAGCAGTTCTTC.

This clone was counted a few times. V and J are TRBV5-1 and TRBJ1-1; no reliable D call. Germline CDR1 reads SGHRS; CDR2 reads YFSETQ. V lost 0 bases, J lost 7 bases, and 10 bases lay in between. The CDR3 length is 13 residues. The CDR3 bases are TGCGCCAGCAGCTTGGCCGGGTCGAGTGAAGCTTTCTTT. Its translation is CASSLAGSSEAFF.

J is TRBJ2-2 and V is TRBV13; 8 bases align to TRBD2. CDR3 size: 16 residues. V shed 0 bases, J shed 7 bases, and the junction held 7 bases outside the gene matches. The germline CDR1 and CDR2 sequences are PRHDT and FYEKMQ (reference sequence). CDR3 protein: CASSLGGRGINGELFF. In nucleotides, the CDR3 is TGTGCCAGCAGCTTAGGCGGGAGGGGGATCAACGGGGAGCTGTTTTTT. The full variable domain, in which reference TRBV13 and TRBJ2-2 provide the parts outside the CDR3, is AAGVIQSPRHLIKEKRETATLKCYPIPRHDTVYWYQQGPGQDPQFLISFYEKMQSDKGSIPDRFSAQQFSDYHSELNMSSLELGDSALYFCASSLGGRGINGELFFGEGSRLTVL.

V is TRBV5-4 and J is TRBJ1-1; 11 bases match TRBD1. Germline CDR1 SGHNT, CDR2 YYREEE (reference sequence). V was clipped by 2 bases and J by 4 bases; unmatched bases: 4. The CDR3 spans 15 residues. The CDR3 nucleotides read TGTGCCAGCAGCTTTCGGGACAGGGGGGTCACTGAAGCTTTCTTT. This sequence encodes CASSFRDRGVTEAFF.

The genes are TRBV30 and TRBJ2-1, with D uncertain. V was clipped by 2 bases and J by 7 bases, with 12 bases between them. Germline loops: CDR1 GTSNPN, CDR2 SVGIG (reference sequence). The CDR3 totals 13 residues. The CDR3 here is CAWSPIDRNEQFF. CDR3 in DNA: TGTGCCTGGAGTCCAATCGATCGGAATGAGCAGTTCTTC.

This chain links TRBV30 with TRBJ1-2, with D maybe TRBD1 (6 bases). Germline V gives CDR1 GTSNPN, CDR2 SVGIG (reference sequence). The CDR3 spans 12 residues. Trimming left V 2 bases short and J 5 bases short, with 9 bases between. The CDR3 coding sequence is TGTGCCTGGAGTACAGGGTTATATGGCTACACCTTC. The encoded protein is CAWSTGLYGYTF.

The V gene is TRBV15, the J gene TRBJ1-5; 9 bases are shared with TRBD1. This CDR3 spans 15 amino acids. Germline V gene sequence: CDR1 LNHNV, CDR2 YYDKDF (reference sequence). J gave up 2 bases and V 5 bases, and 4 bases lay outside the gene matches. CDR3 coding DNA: TGTGCCACCAGCCCCCGGGACAGGGGCAATCAGCCCCAGCATTTT. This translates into CATSPRDRGNQPQHF.

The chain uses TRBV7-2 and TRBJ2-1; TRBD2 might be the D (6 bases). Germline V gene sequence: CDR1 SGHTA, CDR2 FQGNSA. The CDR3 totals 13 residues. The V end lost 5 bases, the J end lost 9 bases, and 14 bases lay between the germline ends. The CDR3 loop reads CASSPLGGGEQFF. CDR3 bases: TGTGCCAGCAGCCCCTTGGGAGGCGGTGAGCAGTTCTTC.

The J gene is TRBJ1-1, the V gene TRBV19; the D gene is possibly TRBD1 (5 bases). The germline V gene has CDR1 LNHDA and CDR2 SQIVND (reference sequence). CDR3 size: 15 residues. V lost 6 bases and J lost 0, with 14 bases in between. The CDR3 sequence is CASSPGLPLNTEAFF. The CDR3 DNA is TGTGCCAGTAGCCCGGGACTCCCACTGAACACTGAAGCTTTCTTT.

The CDR3 DNA sequence: TGTGCCAGCAGCTCGGGCCTTACTAGCGGGGGGGCCAGCACCGGGGAGCTGTTTTTT. Its protein product is CASSSGLTSGGASTGELFF. This chain joins TRBV7-9 and TRBJ2-2; TRBD2 aligns across 13 bases. The germline CDR1 and CDR2 sequences are SEHNR and FQNEAQ (reference sequence). J was trimmed by 4 bases and V by 4 bases; bases with no gene match: 12. There are 19 residues in the CDR3.